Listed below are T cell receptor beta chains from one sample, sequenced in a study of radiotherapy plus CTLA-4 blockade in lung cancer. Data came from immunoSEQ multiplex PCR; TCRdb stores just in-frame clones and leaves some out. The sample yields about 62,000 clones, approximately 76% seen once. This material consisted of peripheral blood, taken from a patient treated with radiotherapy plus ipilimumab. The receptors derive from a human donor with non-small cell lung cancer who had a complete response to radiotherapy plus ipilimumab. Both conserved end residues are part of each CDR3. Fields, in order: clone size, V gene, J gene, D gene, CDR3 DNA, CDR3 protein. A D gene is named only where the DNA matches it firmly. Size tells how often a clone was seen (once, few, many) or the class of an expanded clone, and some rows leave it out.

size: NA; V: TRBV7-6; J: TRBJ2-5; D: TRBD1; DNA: TGTGCCAGCAGCTTAGGGGACAGGGTGGTCCAGTACTTC; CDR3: CASSLGDRVVQYF
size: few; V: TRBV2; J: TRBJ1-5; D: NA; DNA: TGTGCCAGCAGTGTAGACCGGGACATTAATCAGCCCCAGCATTTT; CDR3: CASSVDRDINQPQHF
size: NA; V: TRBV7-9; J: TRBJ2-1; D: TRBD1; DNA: TGTGCCAGCAGCCGCGGACAGGGGGCAAGAAATGAGCAGTTCTTC; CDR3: CASSRGQGARNEQFF
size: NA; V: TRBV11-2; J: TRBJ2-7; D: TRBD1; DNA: TGTGCCAGCAGCTTAGACTCCGGGACAGGGCGAAGAAGCGAGCAGTACTTC; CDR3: CASSLDSGTGRRSEQYF
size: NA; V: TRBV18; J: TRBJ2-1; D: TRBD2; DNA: TGTGCCAGCTCACTGGCGGGGGGAAACTACAATGAGCAGTTCTTC; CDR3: CASSLAGGNYNEQFF
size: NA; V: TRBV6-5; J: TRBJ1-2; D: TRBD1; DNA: TGTGCCAGCACTCAGGGACAGGGGGGCTATGGCTACACCTTC; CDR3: CASTQGQGGYGYTF
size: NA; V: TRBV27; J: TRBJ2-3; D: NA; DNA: TGTGCCAGCAGTTTATACGGTACTAGCACAGATACGCAGTATTTT; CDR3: CASSLYGTSTDTQYF
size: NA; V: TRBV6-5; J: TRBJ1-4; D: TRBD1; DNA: TGTGCCAGCAGTTCCCCGGGACAGGGAAAACTGTTTTTT; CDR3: CASSSPGQGKLFF
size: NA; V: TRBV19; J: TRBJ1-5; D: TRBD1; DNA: TGTGCCAGTAGTATGTTAGGACAGGCAGAAACTCAGCCCCAGCATTTT; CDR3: CASSMLGQAETQPQHF
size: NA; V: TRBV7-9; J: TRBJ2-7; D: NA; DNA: TGTGCCAGCATCCCCGCCGGGACAACCTACGAGCAGTACTTC; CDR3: CASIPAGTTYEQYF
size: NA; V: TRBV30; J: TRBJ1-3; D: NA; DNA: TGTGCCTGGAATGGCCCTTGGGGAAACACCATATATTTT; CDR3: CAWNGPWGNTIYF
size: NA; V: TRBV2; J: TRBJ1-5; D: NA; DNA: TGTGCCAGCAGAGGGGCGTCCAATCAGCCCCAGCATTTT; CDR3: CASRGASNQPQHF
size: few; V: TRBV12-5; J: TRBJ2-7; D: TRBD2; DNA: TGTGCTAGTAAGAGACTAGCGGCAAGCGAGCAGTACTTC; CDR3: CASKRLAASEQYF
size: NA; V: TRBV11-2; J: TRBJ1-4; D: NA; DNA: TGTGCCAGCAGCTTTCAGGGTTTGATGAATGAAAAACTGTTTTTT; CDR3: CASSFQGLMNEKLFF
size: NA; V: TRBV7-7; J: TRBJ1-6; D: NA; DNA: TGTGCCAGCGGTAGCTCCTATAATTCCCCCCTCCACTTT; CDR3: CASGSSYNSPLHF
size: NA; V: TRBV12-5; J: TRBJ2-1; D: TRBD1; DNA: TGTGCTAGTGGTCCTGGGACAGGGCCCTACAATGAGCAGTTCTTC; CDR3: CASGPGTGPYNEQFF
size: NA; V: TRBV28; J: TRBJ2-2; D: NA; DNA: TGTGCCAGCAGTTTATACATTCCAGGAACCGGGGAGCTGTTTTTT; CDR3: CASSLYIPGTGELFF
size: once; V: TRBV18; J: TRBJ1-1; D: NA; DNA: TGTGCCAGCTCACTAAGGGGCACTGAAGCTTTCTTT; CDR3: CASSLRGTEAFF
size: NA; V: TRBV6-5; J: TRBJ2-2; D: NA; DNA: TGTGCCAGCAGTTACGTTGGAGCAACGAGCACCGGGGAGCTGTTTTTT; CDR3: CASSYVGATSTGELFF
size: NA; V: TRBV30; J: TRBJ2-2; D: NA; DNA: TGTGCCTGGACTAAGGGGGTCGCCGGGGAGCTGTTTTTT; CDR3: CAWTKGVAGELFF
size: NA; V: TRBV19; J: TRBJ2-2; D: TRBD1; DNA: TGTGCCACCCGACCGGGACAGGGATCCGGGGAGCTGTTTTTT; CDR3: CATRPGQGSGELFF
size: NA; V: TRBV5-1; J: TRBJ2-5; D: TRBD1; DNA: TGCGCCAGCAGCTCGGACAGGGGATTGGAGACCCAGTACTTC; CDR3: CASSSDRGLETQYF
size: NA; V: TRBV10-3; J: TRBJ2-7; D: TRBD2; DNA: TGTGCCATCAGTGATCCGTCCGGCGGGAGGCACTTCTACGAGCAGTACTTC; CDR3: CAISDPSGGRHFYEQYF
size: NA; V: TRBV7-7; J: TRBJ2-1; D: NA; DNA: TGTGCTAGCCTGGACTCCCAATACAATGAGCAGTTCTTC; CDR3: CASLDSQYNEQFF
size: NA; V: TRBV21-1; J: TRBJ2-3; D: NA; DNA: TGTGCCAGCAGCAAAGGGGCTAGCGGGAGGGACTCCTCTGGCACAGATACGCAGTATTTT; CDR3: CASSKGASGRDSSGTDTQYF
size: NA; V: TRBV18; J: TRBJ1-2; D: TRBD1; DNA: TGTGCCAGCTCCCGGACAGGGAGCTACACCTTC; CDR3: CASSRTGSYTF
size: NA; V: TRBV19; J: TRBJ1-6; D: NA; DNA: TGTGCCAGTAGGAGGCAAGAGACTGATAATTCACCCCTCCACTTT; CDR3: CASRRQETDNSPLHF
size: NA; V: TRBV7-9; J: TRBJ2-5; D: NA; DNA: TGTGCCAGCAGCTTATCGGGCGGGGAGACCCAGTACTTC; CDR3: CASSLSGGETQYF
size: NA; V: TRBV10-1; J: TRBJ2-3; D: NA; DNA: TGCGCCAGCTCCAGCGGAAGCACAGATACGCAGTATTTT; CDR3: CASSSGSTDTQYF
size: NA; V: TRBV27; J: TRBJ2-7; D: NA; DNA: TGTGCCAGCAGTTTAATTTCAGGGGATCGTCGGGAGCAGTACTTC; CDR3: CASSLISGDRREQYF
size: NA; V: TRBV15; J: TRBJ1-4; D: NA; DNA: TGTGCCACCAGCAGAGTGGCCCCTAATGAAAAACTGTTTTTT; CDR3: CATSRVAPNEKLFF
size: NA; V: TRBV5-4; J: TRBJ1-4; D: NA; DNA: TGTGCCAGCAGCTTGGACTATAATGAAAAACTGTTTTTT; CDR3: CASSLDYNEKLFF
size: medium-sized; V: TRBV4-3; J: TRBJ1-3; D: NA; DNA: TGCGCCAGCAGCCAAGGGAGGGCGTCTGGAAACACCATATATTTT; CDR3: CASSQGRASGNTIYF
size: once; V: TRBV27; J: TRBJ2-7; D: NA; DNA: TGTGCCAGCAGTTCTTCCGGAGAGCGAACCCCACTCTACGAGCAGTACTTC; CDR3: CASSSSGERTPLYEQYF
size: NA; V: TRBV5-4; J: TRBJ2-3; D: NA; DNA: TGTGCCAGCAGCTTTGGTCTAAGTGCGGATACGCAGTATTTT; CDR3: CASSFGLSADTQYF
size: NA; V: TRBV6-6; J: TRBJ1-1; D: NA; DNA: TGTGCCAGCAGTTACAGGGAGGGGTTTGAAGCTTTCTTT; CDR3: CASSYREGFEAFF
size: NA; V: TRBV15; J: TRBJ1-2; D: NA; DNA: TGTGCCACCAGCAGAGACCGGGAGAACTATGGCTACACCTTC; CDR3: CATSRDRENYGYTF
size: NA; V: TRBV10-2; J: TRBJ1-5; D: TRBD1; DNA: TGCGCCAGCAGTGAACTTTTAAGTACAGGGGGCAATCAGCCCCAGCATTTT; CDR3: CASSELLSTGGNQPQHF
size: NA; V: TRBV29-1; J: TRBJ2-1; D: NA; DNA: TGCAGCGTTTACACAGGGCTTGGGGTCAATGAGCAGTTCTTC; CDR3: CSVYTGLGVNEQFF
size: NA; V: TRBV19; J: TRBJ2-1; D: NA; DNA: TGTGCCAGTAGTACCAGGATGCCTTTACCCTACAATGAGCAGTTCTTC; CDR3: CASSTRMPLPYNEQFF
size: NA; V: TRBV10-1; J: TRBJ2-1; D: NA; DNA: TGCGCCAGCAGTGAGTCCTTGGGAGGTGAGCAGTTCTTC; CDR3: CASSESLGGEQFF
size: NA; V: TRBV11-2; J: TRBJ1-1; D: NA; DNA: TGTGCCAGCAGCTTGGGGGGTAACACTGAAGCTTTCTTT; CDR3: CASSLGGNTEAFF
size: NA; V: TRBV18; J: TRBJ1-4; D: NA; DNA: TGTGCCAGCTCCATCCAGTCAACTAATGAAAAACTGTTTTTT; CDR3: CASSIQSTNEKLFF
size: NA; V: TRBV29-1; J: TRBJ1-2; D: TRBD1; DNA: TGCAGCGGCCGGGACAGACAAAACTATGGCTACACCTTC; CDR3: CSGRDRQNYGYTF
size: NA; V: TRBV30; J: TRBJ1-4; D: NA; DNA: TGTGCCTGGAGTGTCGGCGGAACTAATGAAAAACTGTTTTTT; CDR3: CAWSVGGTNEKLFF
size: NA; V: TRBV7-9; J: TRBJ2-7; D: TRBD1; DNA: TGTGCCAGCAGCACTATAGTCATCGGACAGGCGGGCGAGCAGTACTTC; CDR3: CASSTIVIGQAGEQYF
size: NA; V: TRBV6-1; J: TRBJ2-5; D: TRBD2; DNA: TGTGCCAGCAGTGAACGGGGGGGCCGCCGGGAGACCCAGTACTTC; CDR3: CASSERGGRRETQYF
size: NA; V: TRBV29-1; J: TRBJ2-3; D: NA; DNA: TGCAGCGCCGAGGAAGGGGTGGGCACAGATACGCAGTATTTT; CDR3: CSAEEGVGTDTQYF
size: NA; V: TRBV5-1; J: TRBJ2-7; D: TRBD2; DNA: TGCGCCAGCAGCTTGGAGCGGGGGAACTACGAGCAGTACTTC; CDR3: CASSLERGNYEQYF
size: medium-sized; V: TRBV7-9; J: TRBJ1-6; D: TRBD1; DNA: TGTGCCAGCACGGGACAGAATTCACCCCTCCACTTT; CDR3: CASTGQNSPLHF
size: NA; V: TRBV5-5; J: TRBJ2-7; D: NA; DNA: TGTGCCAGCAGCTTTGGAGGGATCTACGAGCAGTACTTC; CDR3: CASSFGGIYEQYF
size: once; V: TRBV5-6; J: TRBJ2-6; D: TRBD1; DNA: TGTGCCAGCAGCTTGGTTGGACAGGGTTCTGGGGCCAACGTCCTGACTTTC; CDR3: CASSLVGQGSGANVLTF